This TCR beta chain is drawn from a study of shared clonotypes between healthy human individuals. Whole-study findings and limits: Investigators collected only blood, and repertoires in tissues likely differ.

The genomic DNA of each subset was split evenly across several immunoSEQ plates. Clones were read by immunoSEQ multiplex PCR, and TCRdb kept only the in-frame ones, dropping some. Here the sample spans 2 million to 2.5 million clones, more than 80% being singletons. CDR1 SNHLY and CDR2 FYNNEI come from the germline V gene. V was clipped by 6 bases and J by 1 base; unmatched bases: 13. This CDR3 region has 18 residues. This clone occurred once. Its matching antigen is unknown. The chain is built from TRBV2 and TRBJ2-1; 9 bases are a match to TRBD1. Sample: naive CD4+ T cells from PBMCs. Indicated subset: CD45RA+ positively selected. This receptor was taken from a man between 18 and 35 years old in good health. Some clones in this sample may be carry-over from other donors' samples. CDR3 sequence reads: CASSAGQGKATSYNEQFF. In DNA, the CDR3 is TGTGCCAGCAGCGCGGGACAGGGAAAGGCTACTTCCTACAATGAGCAGTTCTTC.